These 19 T cell receptor beta chains were all obtained from the same sample, sequenced in a study of shared clonotypes between healthy human individuals. Some clones are missing from TCRdb's copy, which holds only in-frame ones; the method was immunoSEQ multiplex PCR. The sample has 520,000 or so clones, about four fifths seen once. Material: PBMCs. These receptors originate from a woman in her thirties or forties in good health. Some clones in this sample may be carry-over from other donors' samples.

The rearrangement links TRBV7-6 to TRBJ2-7; maybe TRBD1 (5 bases). Germline V gene lookup returns CDR1 SGHVS and CDR2 FNYEAQ. The CDR3 runs to 15 residues. Trimming cost V 3 bases and J 1 base, with 13 bases left between them. The CDR3 DNA is TGTGCCAGCAGCTTCACTCAGGGTGGATCCTACGAGCAGTACTTC. Translation gives CASSFTQGGSYEQYF.

About this clone itself: This same CDR3 is encoded by further DNA sequences in the sample. J is TRBJ1-2 and V is TRBV27, with 7 bases fitting TRBD1. From germline, CDR1 is MNHEY and CDR2 SMNVEV (reference sequence). With V trimmed by 6 bases and J by 3 bases, 4 bases remained unmatched. CDR3 length: 13 amino acids. CDR3 sequence (DNA): TGTGCCAGCAGCCGGACAGGCGACTATGGCTACACCTTC. This encodes CASSRTGDYGYTF.

The rearrangement joins TRBV19 to TRBJ2-5; the D is unclear. The CDR3 totals 13 residues. The V end lost 0 bases, the J end lost 5 bases, and 7 bases lay between the germline ends. The germline gives CDR1 LNHDA, CDR2 SQIVND (reference sequence). The CDR3 loop is CASSIERSETQYF. As DNA, the CDR3 is TGTGCCAGTAGTATAGAACGTTCCGAGACCCAGTACTTC.

CDR3 sequence (DNA): TGCGCCAGCAGTGAGGTGAAGGGAGGGGACGAGCAGTACTTC. Translation: CASSEVKGGDEQYF. This chain links TRBV10-2 with TRBJ2-7, with 7 bases matching TRBD2. The CDR3 spans 14 residues. The V and J ends lost 2 bases and 5 bases, in that order; junction bases with no gene match: 6. The germline gives CDR1 WSHSY, CDR2 SAAADI.

In this sample, this clone turned up a few times. The CDR3 loop reads CASSLSGYSGSYNEQFF. Here the CDR3 DNA reads TGTGCCAGCAGCTTATCGGGGTATTCTGGCTCCTACAATGAGCAGTTCTTC. The genes are TRBV11-1 and TRBJ2-1, with D tentatively TRBD2 (5 bases). V was trimmed by 2 bases and J by 0 bases, leaving 14 bases between them. Germline CDR1 SGHAT, CDR2 FQDESV (reference sequence). CDR3 size: 17 residues.

The V call is TRBV7-7, the J call TRBJ2-2, with 10 positions matching TRBD2. The CDR3 spans 17 residues. Germline trimming cut 5 bases from V and 6 bases from J; bases unmatched to any gene: 12. From germline, CDR1 is SSHAT and CDR2 FNYEAQ (reference sequence). The CDR3 loop is CASSKYLAGVTAGELFF. The CDR3 bases are TGTGCCAGCAGCAAATATCTAGCGGGAGTGACCGCCGGGGAGCTGTTTTTT.

This sequence joins TRBV28 and TRBJ1-4, with D possibly matching TRBD1 (6 bases). The CDR3 is 15 residues long. CDR1 and CDR2 from the germline V gene are MDHEN and SYDVKM. Trimming cost V 4 bases and J 0 bases, with 9 bases left between them. The CDR3 DNA reads TGTGCCAGCAGTTCAACAGGGACAACTAATGAAAAACTGTTTTTT. Translating it yields CASSSTGTTNEKLFF.

The chain couples TRBV29-1 to TRBJ2-3; D unresolved. This CDR3 comprises 13 residues. V lost 2 bases and J 6 bases, leaving 12 bases between the germline ends. Germline V CDR1 and CDR2: SQVTM, ANQGSEA. CDR3 region: CSVERGGQDTQYF. CDR3 sequence (DNA): TGCAGCGTTGAAAGAGGCGGTCAGGATACGCAGTATTTT.

The chain joins TRBV27 to TRBJ2-7; D might be TRBD1 (6 bases). The germline CDR1 and CDR2 sequences are MNHEY and SMNVEV (reference sequence). This CDR3 has 14 amino acids. V shed 5 bases and J shed 0 bases, with 11 bases lying between them. CDR3 sequence (DNA): TGTGCCAGCAGTCTGACAGGTAGCTCCTACGAGCAGTACTTC. Protein: CASSLTGSSYEQYF.

The table lists this clone with a few counts. The rearrangement links TRBV11-2 to TRBJ2-7; 12 bases fit TRBD2. Germline-derived CDR1 and CDR2 are SGHAT and FQNNGV. After removal of 4 bases from V and 3 bases from J, the junction contained 16 bases not matched to a gene. This CDR3 is built from 19 residues. The DNA for the CDR3 is TGTGCCAGCAGCTCACCCATAAGACTAGCGGGAGTCCACTACTACGAGCAGTACTTC. Translating it yields CASSSPIRLAGVHYYEQYF.

As regards this clone: Other DNA sequences in the same sample also yield this CDR3. V and J are TRBV9 and TRBJ2-2; D ambiguous. Germline V lookup: CDR1 SGDLS, CDR2 YYNGEE. Trimming removed 0 bases at V and 1 base at J, with 7 bases between. The CDR3 is 15 amino acids. In DNA, the CDR3 is TGTGCCAGCAGCGTAGGTTCCAGGAACACCGGGGAGCTGTTTTTT. This sequence encodes CASSVGSRNTGELFF.

The CDR3: CATSRVGGGEETQYF. The CDR3 DNA is TGTGCCACCAGCAGAGTGGGAGGGGGCGAAGAGACCCAGTACTTC. The gene calls are TRBV15 and TRBJ2-5; D could derive from TRBD1 or TRBD2 (7 bases each). CDR1 is LNHNV, CDR2 YYDKDF, per germline (reference sequence). The ends were cut back, 1 base at V and 3 bases at J, with 12 bases in the middle. CDR3 size: 15 residues.

The chain combines TRBV28 with TRBJ2-7, with D perhaps matching TRBD1 or TRBD2 (5 bases each). Germline CDR1 and CDR2: MDHEN and SYDVKM. V lost 1 base, J lost 0 bases, and 16 bases lay in between. The CDR3 totals 17 residues. The CDR3: CASSLSGLGGSSYEQYF. CDR3 DNA sequence: TGTGCCAGCAGTTTATCGGGGCTGGGCGGAAGCTCCTACGAGCAGTACTTC.

The CDR3 coding sequence is TGTGCCAGCAGTTACTCATCACAGAAGTACTATGGCTACACCTTC. It specifies CASSYSSQKYYGYTF. The V and J genes are TRBV6-6 and TRBJ1-2; no clear D gene. Trimming pared 0 bases from V and 3 bases from J, leaving 11 bases between. This CDR3 is built from 15 residues. Per germline, CDR1 MNHNY and CDR2 SVGAGI (reference sequence).

The chain employs TRBV19 and TRBJ2-5; D remains ambiguous. V gave up 5 bases and J gave up 4 bases, with 20 bases separating them. The CDR3 spans 16 residues. Germline assignment: CDR1 LNHDA and CDR2 SQIVND (reference sequence). The CDR3 is CASSAQGPRTLETQYF. In DNA form, the CDR3 reads TGTGCCAGTAGTGCACAAGGCCCTAGAACATTAGAGACCCAGTACTTC.

The chain uses TRBV28 and TRBJ1-3; D is uncertain. Germline-derived CDR1 and CDR2 are MDHEN and SYDVKM. This CDR3 comprises 14 residues. Trimming removed 6 bases at V and 3 bases at J, with 12 bases between. The CDR3 sequence is CASSPRGGGNTIYF. The CDR3, as DNA: TGTGCCAGCAGCCCCCGGGGTGGTGGAAACACCATATATTTT. The whole variable domain, remainder taken from reference TRBV28 and TRBJ1-3, is DVKVTQSSRYLVKRTGEKVFLECVQDMDHENMFWYRQDPGLGLRLIYFSYDVKMKEKGDIPEGYSVSREKKERFSLILESASTNQTSMYLCASSPRGGGNTIYFGEGSWLTVV.

V gene TRBV7-6 combines with J gene TRBJ2-7; 7 positions match TRBD2. CDR3 size: 14 residues. Trimming at V came to 2 bases and at J to 2 bases, leaving 3 bases not matched to a gene. CDR1 is SGHVS, CDR2 FNYEAQ, per germline. CDR3 nucleotide sequence: TGTGCCAGCAGCTTATCCCTAGCGGCCTACGAGCAGTACTTC. Translated, it gives CASSLSLAAYEQYF.

The CDR3 loop is CAWSVGGVTGQETQYF. The CDR3 nucleotides read TGTGCCTGGAGTGTAGGGGGGGTAACGGGGCAAGAGACCCAGTACTTC. V gene TRBV30 combines with J gene TRBJ2-5, with D possibly TRBD2 on 7 matching bases. CDR3 length: 16 amino acids. Germline CDR1 GTSNPN, CDR2 SVGIG (reference sequence). Trimming stripped 0 bases from V and 2 bases from J, with 16 bases between.

The rearrangement joins TRBV27 to TRBJ2-3, with 8 bases identical to TRBD1. This CDR3 is 15 amino acids long. V gave up 5 bases and J gave up 2 bases; unmatched junction bases: 6. Germline V lookup: CDR1 MNHEY, CDR2 SMNVEV (reference sequence). The CDR3 sequence is CASSPWTGSTDTQYF. The CDR3 region has the DNA TGTGCCAGCAGTCCTTGGACAGGGTCCACAGATACGCAGTATTTT.